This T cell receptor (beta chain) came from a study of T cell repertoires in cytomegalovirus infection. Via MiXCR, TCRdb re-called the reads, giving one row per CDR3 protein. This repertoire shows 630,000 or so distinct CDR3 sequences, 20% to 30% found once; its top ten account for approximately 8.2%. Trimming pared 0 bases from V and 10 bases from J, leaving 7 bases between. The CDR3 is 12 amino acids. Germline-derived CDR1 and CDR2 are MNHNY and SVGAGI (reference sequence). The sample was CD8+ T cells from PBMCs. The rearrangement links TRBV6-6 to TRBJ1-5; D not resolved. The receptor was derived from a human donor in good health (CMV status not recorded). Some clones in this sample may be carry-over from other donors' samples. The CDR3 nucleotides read TGTGCCAGCAGTTACTCTAAAGTTCCCCAGCATTTT. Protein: CASSYSKVPQHF.